This T cell receptor (beta chain) was documented in a study of vaccination effects on CD4 cells after COVID-19. CD4+ T cells specific for antigen were expanded with viral peptide pools by the ViraFEST assay before sequencing. The culture ran for roughly ten days before CD4+ T cells were isolated. This individual contracted SARS-CoV-2 between March and December 2020, as verified by PCR. A pool of HIV-1 Nef peptides formed the negative control culture. Germline CDR1 is MNHNS and CDR2 is SASEGT. Trimming removed 3 bases from V and 6 bases from J, with 18 bases in between. This CDR3 has 16 amino acids. Profiled with immunoSEQ multiplex PCR; TCRdb holds only in-frame clones, not every one. The sample shows 70,000 or so clones, 65% to 85% of them seen only once. This clone showed up just once. Its specificity is unknown.

The source material was CD4+ T cells from PBMCs cultured with HIV peptides, sampled before COVID-19 vaccination. Subset in this sample: HIV-1 Nef peptide pool negative control/reference culture. The receptor was isolated from a human donor who had a prior SARS-CoV-2 infection. The V gene is TRBV6-1, the J gene TRBJ2-1, with D perhaps matching TRBD2 (5 bases). The CDR3 bases are TGTGCCAGCAGTGACCCTGGAGGCCCAAATGGCAATGAGCAGTTCTTC. It codes for CASSDPGGPNGNEQFF.